Described below is a single T cell receptor beta chain sequence and its context. Its antigen is not identified. The data belong to a study of CD8 T cells in Susac syndrome. The RNA, 0.5 to 1 ug, was put through reverse transcription using random hexamers. The authors amplified TCR beta CDR3 across 54 Vbeta and 13 Jbeta using immunoSEQ multiplex PCR. TCRdb re-called the immunoSEQ multiplex PCR reads through MiXCR, storing one row per CDR3 protein. The data contain about 140,000 distinct CDR3 sequences, approximately 94% of them singletons. Sequencing of TCR beta was performed on blood CD8+ T cells and on blood CD4+ T cells. Negative isolation yielded CD8+ and CD4+ T cells; FACS enriched TEMRA cells. Study-level findings and limits: It was acknowledged in the study that its TCR sequencing and HLA analysis involved a relatively small number of individuals.

Germline-derived CDR1 and CDR2 are SGHDT and YYEEEE. The CDR3 extends over 16 amino acids. V was clipped by 4 bases and J by 4 bases; unmatched bases: 8. Specimen: CD4+ T cells from PBMCs. The source of this sequence is a human donor in good health. The rearrangement joins TRBV5-6 to TRBJ2-5, with 12 bases aligning to TRBD1. The DNA for the CDR3 is TGTGCCAGCAGCATCCCCGGGACAGGGGGCTTAGAGACCCAGTACTTC. Its protein is CASSIPGTGGLETQYF.